This TCR beta chain stems from a study of T cells in Graves' hyperthyroidism and ophthalmopathy. Diagnosing involved the use of clinical symptoms, serum thyroxine and TRAb, thyroid ultrasound and orbital computed tomography. This CDR3 spans 17 amino acids. Germline CDR1 and CDR2: MDHEN and SYDVKM. Trimming took off 3 bases at V and 0 bases at J, with 14 bases between the two ends. RNA transcripts provided the source from which TCR beta CDR3 regions were amplified. With the HTBI primer set, the TCR CDR3 went through a first round of RT-PCR. TCRdb redid the calling of the multiplex PCR reads with MiXCR, one entry per CDR3 protein. The sample has some 320,000 distinct CDR3 sequences, about an eighth seen once. This clonotype was recorded many times.

The sequence was obtained from a woman in her thirties or forties with Graves' ophthalmopathy. The sequencing input was blood. The rearrangement joins TRBV28 to TRBJ2-2; D may be TRBD2 (6 bases). The CDR3 spells CASSFSAGQANTGELFF. CDR3 in DNA: TGTGCCAGCAGTTTTTCCGCGGGGCAAGCGAACACCGGGGAGCTGTTTTTT.